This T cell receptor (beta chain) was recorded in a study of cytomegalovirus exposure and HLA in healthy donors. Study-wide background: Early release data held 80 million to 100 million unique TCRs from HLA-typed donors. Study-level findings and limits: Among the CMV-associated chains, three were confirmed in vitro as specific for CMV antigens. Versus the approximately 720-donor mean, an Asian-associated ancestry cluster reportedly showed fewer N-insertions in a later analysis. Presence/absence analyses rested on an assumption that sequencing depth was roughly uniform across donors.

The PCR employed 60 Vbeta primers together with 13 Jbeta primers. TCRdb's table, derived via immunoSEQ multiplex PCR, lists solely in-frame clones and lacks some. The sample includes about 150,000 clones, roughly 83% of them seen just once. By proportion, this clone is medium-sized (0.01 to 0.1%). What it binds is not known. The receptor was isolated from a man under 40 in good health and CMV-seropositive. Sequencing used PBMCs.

CDR3 in amino acids: CASSYSGRRVSYGYTF. CDR3 coding DNA: TGTGCCAGCAGTTACTCAGGCAGGCGGGTTAGTTATGGCTACACCTTC. This chain links TRBV6-5 with TRBJ1-2; D is uncertain. This CDR3 is 16 amino acids long. In germline, CDR1 is MNHEY, CDR2 SVGAGI. With 0 bases removed from V and 5 bases from J, the gap between germline ends came to 16 bases.